This T cell receptor (beta chain) was captured in a study of T cells in Graves' hyperthyroidism and ophthalmopathy. Researchers amplified the TCR beta CDR3 regions from RNA transcripts. First-round RT-PCR targeting the TCR CDR3 was performed with the HTBI primer set. TCRdb re-analysed the multiplex PCR reads in MiXCR, keeping a single row per CDR3 protein. The sample lists approximately 870,000 distinct CDR3 sequences; over 35% were seen once. The hyperthyroidism patients had all been newly diagnosed, and their disease duration was under 2 months. Their ages ranged from 18 to 65 years. J was trimmed by 4 bases and V by 5 bases; bases with no gene match: 14. This CDR3 is 18 amino acids long. Germline V gene sequence: CDR1 SGHAT, CDR2 FQDESV (reference sequence).

The specimen sequenced was blood. J is TRBJ1-4 and V is TRBV11-1, with 9 bases fitting TRBD1. This sequence originates from a man aged 18-30 years with Graves' hyperthyroidism. CDR3 DNA sequence: TGTGCCAGCAGCCCCCTAGACGGACAGGGGCGGAATAATGAAAAACTGTTTTTT. Its protein product is CASSPLDGQGRNNEKLFF.